A selection of T cell receptor beta chains follows, all from one sample in a study of graft-versus-host responses after intestinal transplantation. Sequencing was performed with immunoSEQ multiplex PCR; in TCRdb, only in-frame clones are kept and a portion is missing. The sample carries over 9,000 clones, 65% to 80% recorded once. The material sequenced was PBMCs, taken 494 days after intestinal transplant. The source of these receptors is a human patient who received an intestinal transplant, so some T cells may come from the graft donor. Each CDR3 is given with its conserved first and last residue. A D gene is named only where the DNA matches it firmly. For some rows the clone size is stated as once, few or many, or as a class when expanded; others skip it.

>TRBV7-6|NA|TRBJ1-1|TRBD1
TGTGCCAGCAGCCAGACAGGGACGGCTGAAGCTTTCTTT
CASSQTGTAEAFF
>TRBV5-1|NA|TRBJ1-2|NA
TGCGCCAGCAGCTTGGCTTTTGGCAGGGGATTGGATGGCTACACCTTC
CASSLAFGRGLDGYTF
>TRBV2|NA|TRBJ1-1|NA
TGTGCCAACAGTGAGATACAGCTAAGAGGGAACACTGAAGCTTTCTTT
CANSEIQLRGNTEAFF
>TRBV7-9|NA|TRBJ2-1|TRBD2
TGTGCCAGCAGCCCCGGTTTGGCTAGCGGATACAATGAGCAGTTCTTC
CASSPGLASGYNEQFF
>TRBV15|NA|TRBJ2-3|TRBD2
TGTGCCACCAGCAGAGGCGCTAGCGGTAGCACAGATACGCAGTATTTT
CATSRGASGSTDTQYF
>TRBV19|NA|TRBJ2-5|NA
TGTGCCAGTAGTATGTCCCAAGAGACCCAGTACTTC
CASSMSQETQYF
>TRBV7-8|NA|TRBJ2-2|TRBD2
TGTGCCAGCAGCATGAGGACTAGCGGGAGGCTTTACACCGGGGAGCTGTTTTTT
CASSMRTSGRLYTGELFF
>TRBV6-6|NA|TRBJ2-3|NA
TGTGCCAGCAGTTACTCCGAGCGAGATACGCAGTATTTT
CASSYSERDTQYF
>TRBV7-9|NA|TRBJ2-7|NA
TGTGCCAGCAGCTTATTGGGCCCAGCGGACTACGAGCAGTACTTC
CASSLLGPADYEQYF
>TRBV30|NA|TRBJ1-1|NA
TGTGCCTGGAGCCTCGGTTTTTGGGAGAACACTGAAGCTTTCTTT
CAWSLGFWENTEAFF
>TRBV30|once|TRBJ2-1|TRBD2
TGTGCCTGCAGAGCGGGGGAAATTGATGAGCAGTTCTTC
CACRAGEIDEQFF
>TRBV28|NA|TRBJ2-7|TRBD2
TGTGCCAGCAGTTTGGGGAATAGCGGGAGCCCCCGGTACTTC
CASSLGNSGSPRYF
>TRBV5-4|NA|TRBJ2-3|NA
TGTGCCAGCAGCTTGAGGGCTAGCGGCACAGATACGCAGTATTTT
CASSLRASGTDTQYF
>TRBV29-1|NA|TRBJ2-7|TRBD1
TGCAGCGTTTGGACAGGGGGTCTTTCCGAGCAGTACTTC
CSVWTGGLSEQYF
>TRBV5-1|NA|TRBJ2-7|TRBD2
TGCGCCAGCAGCGCGAAGCGGGGGAGCTCCTACGAGCAGTACTTC
CASSAKRGSSYEQYF
>TRBV9|NA|TRBJ1-3|NA
TGTGCCAGCAGCGGGAAATCAGGGGATTCTGGAAACACCATATATTTT
CASSGKSGDSGNTIYF
>TRBV6-5|NA|TRBJ2-1|TRBD2
TGTGCCAGCAGTTACAGCGGGGGGGCAATGTATGAGCAGTTCTTC
CASSYSGGAMYEQFF
>TRBV6-4|NA|TRBJ2-2|NA
TGTGCCGGCAGTGACACTAGCACCGGGGAGCTGTTTTTT
CAGSDTSTGELFF
>TRBV6-4|few|TRBJ2-1|NA
TGTGCCAGCAGTGACTCGCCGGGGGGCCCCTACAATGAGCAGTTCTTC
CASSDSPGGPYNEQFF
>TRBV27|NA|TRBJ1-1|TRBD1
TGTGCCAGCAGCCCAGGGACAGGGGACACTGAAGCTTTCTTT
CASSPGTGDTEAFF
>TRBV6-4|NA|TRBJ2-3|TRBD2
TGTGCCAGCAGTGTCGGCGGGGGGGCTACAGATACGCAGTATTTT
CASSVGGGATDTQYF
>TRBV29-1|once|TRBJ2-7|NA
TGCAGCGTTGAAGTGTGGACAGACGAGCAGTACTTC
CSVEVWTDEQYF
>TRBV7-9|NA|TRBJ2-7|NA
TGTGCCAGCAGCTTAGTCCAGAACTACGAGCAGTACTTC
CASSLVQNYEQYF
>TRBV9|NA|TRBJ1-1|NA
TGTGCCAGCAGCGTACGTGCAGGGGCTGGGAACACTGAAGCTTTCTTT
CASSVRAGAGNTEAFF
>TRBV5-1|NA|TRBJ2-2|TRBD1
TGCGCCACCCAGGGGGCGGCAGCCTCCGGGGAGCTGTTTTTT
CATQGAAASGELFF
>TRBV6-4|NA|TRBJ2-3|TRBD2
TGTGCCAGCAGTGACTCTAGCGGGGGGGGCACAGATACGCAGTATTTT
CASSDSSGGGTDTQYF
>TRBV6-6|NA|TRBJ1-2|NA
TGTGCCAGCAGCCCAAGACGGGACTATGGCTACACCTTC
CASSPRRDYGYTF
>TRBV11-3|NA|TRBJ2-5|NA
TGTGCCAGCAGCAGGGACAAAGAGACCCAGTACTTC
CASSRDKETQYF
>TRBV7-8|NA|TRBJ1-2|TRBD1
TGTGCCAGCAGCTCAGGAGCAGGGGGCTATGGCTACACCTTC
CASSSGAGGYGYTF
>TRBV28|few|TRBJ1-2|NA
TGTGCCTGCTGGGGGGCGGTGAGGGGGACTCTAAACTATGGCTACACCTTC
CACWGAVRGTLNYGYTF
>TRBV6-1|NA|TRBJ2-1|TRBD2
TGTGCCAGCAGTGAAGATAGCGGGGGTCCCTACAATGAGCAGTTCTTC
CASSEDSGGPYNEQFF
>TRBV4-1|NA|TRBJ2-3|NA
TGCGCCAGCAGCCAAGATTCCAGTACTAGCACAGATACGCAGTATTTT
CASSQDSSTSTDTQYF